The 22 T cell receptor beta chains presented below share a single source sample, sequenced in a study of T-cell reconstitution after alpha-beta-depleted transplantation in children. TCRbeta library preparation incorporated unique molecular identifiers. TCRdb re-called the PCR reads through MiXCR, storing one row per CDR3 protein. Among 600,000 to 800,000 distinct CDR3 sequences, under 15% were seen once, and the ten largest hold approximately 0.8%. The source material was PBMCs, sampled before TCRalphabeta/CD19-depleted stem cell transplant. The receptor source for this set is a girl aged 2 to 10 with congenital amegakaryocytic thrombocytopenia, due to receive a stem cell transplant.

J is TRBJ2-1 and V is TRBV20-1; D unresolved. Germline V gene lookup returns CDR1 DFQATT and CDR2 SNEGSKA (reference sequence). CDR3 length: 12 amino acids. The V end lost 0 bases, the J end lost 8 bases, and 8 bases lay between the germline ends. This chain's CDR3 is CSARDLEDEQFF. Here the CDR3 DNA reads TGCAGTGCTAGAGATTTAGAAGATGAGCAGTTCTTC.

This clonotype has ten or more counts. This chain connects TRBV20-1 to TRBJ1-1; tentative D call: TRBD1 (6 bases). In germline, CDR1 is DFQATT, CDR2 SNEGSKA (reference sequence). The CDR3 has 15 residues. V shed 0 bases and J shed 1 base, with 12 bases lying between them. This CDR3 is CSARDLIRGNTEAFF. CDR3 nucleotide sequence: TGCAGTGCTAGAGATCTAATCAGGGGGAACACTGAAGCTTTCTTT.

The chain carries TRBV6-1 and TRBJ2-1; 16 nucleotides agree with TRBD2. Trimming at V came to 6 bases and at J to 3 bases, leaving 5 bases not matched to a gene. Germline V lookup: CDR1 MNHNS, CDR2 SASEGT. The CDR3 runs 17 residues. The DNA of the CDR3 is TGTGCCAGCAGGGGACTAGCGGGAGGGCCAGGCTACAATGAGCAGTTCTTC. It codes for CASRGLAGGPGYNEQFF.

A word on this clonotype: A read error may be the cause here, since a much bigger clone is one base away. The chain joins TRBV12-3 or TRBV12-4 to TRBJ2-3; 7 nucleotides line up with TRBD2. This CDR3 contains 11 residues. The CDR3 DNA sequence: TGTACCAGCAGTCCTAGCGGATTGCAGTATTTT. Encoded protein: CTSSPSGLQYF.

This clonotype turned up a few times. The chain's CDR3 is CASSLYFRNYGYTF. The CDR3 bases are TGTGCCAGCAGCCTTTATTTCCGAAACTATGGCTACACCTTC. The V call is TRBV28, the J call TRBJ1-2; D not resolved. CDR3 size: 14 residues. CDR1 and CDR2 (germline): MDHEN, SYDVKM. Trimming took off 6 bases at V and 2 bases at J, with 13 bases between the two ends.

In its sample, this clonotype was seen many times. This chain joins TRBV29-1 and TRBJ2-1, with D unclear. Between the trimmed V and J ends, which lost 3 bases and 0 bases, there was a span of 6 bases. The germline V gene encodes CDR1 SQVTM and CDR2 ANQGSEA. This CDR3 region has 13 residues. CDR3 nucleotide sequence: TGCAGCGTTGACTCTAGCTCCTACAATGAGCAGTTCTTC. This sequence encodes CSVDSSSYNEQFF.

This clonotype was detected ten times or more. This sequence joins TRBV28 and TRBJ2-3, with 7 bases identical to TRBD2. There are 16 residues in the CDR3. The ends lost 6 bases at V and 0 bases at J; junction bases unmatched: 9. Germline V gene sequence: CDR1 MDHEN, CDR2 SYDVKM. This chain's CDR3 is CASSRITSASTDTQYF. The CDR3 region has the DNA TGTGCCAGCAGCCGAATTACTAGCGCTAGCACAGATACGCAGTATTTT.

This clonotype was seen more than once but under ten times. The CDR3 here is CASSLNTKTGAAWSGANVLTF. CDR3 coding DNA: TGCGCCAGCAGCTTGAACACAAAAACCGGGGCGGCCTGGTCTGGGGCCAACGTCCTGACTTTC. The chain joins TRBV5-1 to TRBJ2-6, with D perhaps matching TRBD1 or TRBD2 (5 bases each). Germline CDR1 and CDR2: SGHRS and YFSETQ. This CDR3 region has 21 residues. The germline V and J ends were trimmed by 1 base and 1 base, with 24 bases remaining between them.

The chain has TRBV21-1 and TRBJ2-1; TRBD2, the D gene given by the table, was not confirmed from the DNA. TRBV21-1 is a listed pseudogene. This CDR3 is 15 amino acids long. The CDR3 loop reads CASSTRRAGYNEQFF. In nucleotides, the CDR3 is TGTGCCAGCAGTACGCGACGTGCGGGATACAATGAGCAGTTCTTC.

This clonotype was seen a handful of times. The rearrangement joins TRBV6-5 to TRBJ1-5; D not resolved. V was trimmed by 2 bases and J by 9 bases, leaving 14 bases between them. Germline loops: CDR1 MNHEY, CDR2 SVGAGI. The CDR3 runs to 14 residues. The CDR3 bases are TGTGCCAGCAGTTACAAAGTAGGGAGAGGGCCCCAGCATTTT. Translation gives CASSYKVGRGPQHF.

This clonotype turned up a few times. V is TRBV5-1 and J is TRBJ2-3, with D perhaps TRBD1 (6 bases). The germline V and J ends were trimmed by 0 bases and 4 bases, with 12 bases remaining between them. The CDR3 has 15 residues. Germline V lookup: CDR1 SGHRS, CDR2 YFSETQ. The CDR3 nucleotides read TGCGCCAGCAGCTTGGTTGGGACAACCCCAGATACGCAGTATTTT. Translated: CASSLVGTTPDTQYF.

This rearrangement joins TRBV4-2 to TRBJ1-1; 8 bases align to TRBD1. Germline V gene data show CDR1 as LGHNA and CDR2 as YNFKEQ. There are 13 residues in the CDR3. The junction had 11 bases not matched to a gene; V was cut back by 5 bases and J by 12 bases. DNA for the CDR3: TGTGCCAGCAGCTATGGGTCTGGACAGGGAACTTTCTTT. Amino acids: CASSYGSGQGTFF.

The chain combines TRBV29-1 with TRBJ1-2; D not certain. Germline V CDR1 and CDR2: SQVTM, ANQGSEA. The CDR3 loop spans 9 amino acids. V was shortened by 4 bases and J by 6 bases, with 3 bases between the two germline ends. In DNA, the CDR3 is TGCAGCGTTGTGAATGGCTACACCTTC. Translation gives CSVVNGYTF.

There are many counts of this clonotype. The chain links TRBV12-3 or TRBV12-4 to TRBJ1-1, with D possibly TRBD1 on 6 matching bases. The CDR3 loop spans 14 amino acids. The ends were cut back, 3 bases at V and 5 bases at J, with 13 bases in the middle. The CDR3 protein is CASSLYKGGTEAFF. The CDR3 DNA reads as TGTGCCAGCAGTTTGTATAAGGGGGGGACTGAAGCTTTCTTT.

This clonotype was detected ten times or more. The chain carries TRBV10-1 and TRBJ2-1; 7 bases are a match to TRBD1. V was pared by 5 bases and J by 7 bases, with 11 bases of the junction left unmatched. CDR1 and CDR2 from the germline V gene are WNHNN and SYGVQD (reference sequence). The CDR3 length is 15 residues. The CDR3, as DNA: TGCGCCAGCAGTTCCGGGACAGCGTTGGGGAATGAGCAGTTCTTC. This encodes CASSSGTALGNEQFF.

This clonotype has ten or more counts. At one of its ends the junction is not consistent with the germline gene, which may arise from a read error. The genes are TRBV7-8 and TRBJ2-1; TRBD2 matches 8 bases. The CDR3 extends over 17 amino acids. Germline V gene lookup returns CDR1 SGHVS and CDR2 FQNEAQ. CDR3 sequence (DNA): TGTGCCAGCAGCTTAGAGTTGGGACTAGTCTCCAACAATGAGCAGTTCTTC. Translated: CASSLELGLVSNNEQFF.

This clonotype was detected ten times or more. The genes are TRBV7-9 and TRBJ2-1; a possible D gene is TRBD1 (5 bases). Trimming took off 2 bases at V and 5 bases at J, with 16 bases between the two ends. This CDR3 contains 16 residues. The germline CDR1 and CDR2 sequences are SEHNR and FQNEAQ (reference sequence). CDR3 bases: TGTGCCAGCAGCTTACGGCCAGGGCAACGGAACAATGAGCAGTTCTTC. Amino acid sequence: CASSLRPGQRNNEQFF.

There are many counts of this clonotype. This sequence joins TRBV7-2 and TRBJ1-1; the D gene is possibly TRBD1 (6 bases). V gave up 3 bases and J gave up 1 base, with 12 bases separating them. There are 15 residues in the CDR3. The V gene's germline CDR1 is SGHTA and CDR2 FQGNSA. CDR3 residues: CASSFLQGSNTEAFF. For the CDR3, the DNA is TGTGCCAGCAGCTTTTTACAGGGCTCGAACACTGAAGCTTTCTTT.

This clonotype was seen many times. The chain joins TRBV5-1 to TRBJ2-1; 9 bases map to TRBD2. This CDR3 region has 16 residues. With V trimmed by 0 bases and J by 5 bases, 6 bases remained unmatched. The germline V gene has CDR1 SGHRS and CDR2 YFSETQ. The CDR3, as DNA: TGCGCCAGCAGCTTGGTTCTCGCTAGCGGGAACAATGAGCAGTTCTTC. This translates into CASSLVLASGNNEQFF.

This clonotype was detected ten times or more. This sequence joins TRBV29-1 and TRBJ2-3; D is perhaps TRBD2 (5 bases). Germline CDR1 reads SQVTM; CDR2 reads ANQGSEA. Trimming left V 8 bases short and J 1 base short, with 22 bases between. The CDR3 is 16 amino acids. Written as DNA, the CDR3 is TGCAGCTGCCGAGTGCGTAGCGCCCCCCGCACAGATACGCAGTATTTT. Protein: CSCRVRSAPRTDTQYF.

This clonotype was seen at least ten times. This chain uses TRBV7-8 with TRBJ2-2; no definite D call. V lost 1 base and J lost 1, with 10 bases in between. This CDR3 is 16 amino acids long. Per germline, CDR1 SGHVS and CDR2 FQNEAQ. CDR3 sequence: CASSLVRRMNTGELFF. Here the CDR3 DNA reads TGTGCCAGCAGCTTAGTTCGGCGGATGAACACCGGGGAGCTGTTTTTT.

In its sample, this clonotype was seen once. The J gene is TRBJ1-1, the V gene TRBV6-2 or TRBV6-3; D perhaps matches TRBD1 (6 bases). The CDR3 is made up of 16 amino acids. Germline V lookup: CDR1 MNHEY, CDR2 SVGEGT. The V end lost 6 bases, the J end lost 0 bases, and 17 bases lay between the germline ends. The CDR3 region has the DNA TGTGCCAGCAGCGCTTACAGCTGGGACATGAACACTGAAGCTTTCTTT. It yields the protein CASSAYSWDMNTEAFF.